Given below is one T cell receptor beta chain in context. This clonotype was observed a few times. It has no known antigen specificity. No per-base quality is available; no much larger clone lies one base away. These data are taken from a study of T-cell memory formation after mild COVID-19 listed by TCRdb under 2021. At the level of the whole study: Most TCR sequence clusters were specific to one of the two donors. In a couple of donors, T-cell clones that expanded and contracted after mild COVID-19 were followed by sequencing TCRalpha and TCRbeta repertoires longitudinally. The cohort was made up of two young adult volunteers, one female and one male, who were previously healthy.

The paper as a whole reports these results and caveats: Contracting CD4+ clones appeared mostly in the CM and EM memory subsets, whereas CD8+ clones were enriched in EMRA. Some responding clones were found in pre-infection memory, which suggests that pre-existing cross-reactive memory T cells took part in the SARS-CoV-2 response. From day 15 to 85, contracting clones showed balanced CD4/CD8 phenotypes, whereas a second wave of clones that expanded from day 15 to 37 leaned towards CD4+. The study included only a couple of mild cases, and larger cohorts that include severe cases with pre-infection samples were judged to be necessary. Whether the second-wave clones peaking on day 37 were SARS-CoV-2 specific was not confirmed.

Ficoll-Paque density gradient centrifugation was the method used to isolate PBMCs. CDR1 and CDR2 are drawn from the germline V gene: SGDLS, YYNGEE. The cysteine opens and the phenylalanine closes a CDR3 of 16 amino acids. Only CDR3 DNA remains: 48 bases, in frame from the first base. V loses 4 bases of germline sequence and J loses 3 bases, and the interval between the two ends is 17 bases. The sequencing machine was an Illumina NovaSeq 6000. TCRalpha and TCRbeta cDNA libraries were built by 5'RACE with constant-segment primers, adding sample barcodes and unique molecular identifiers. RNA was extracted from every sample with Trizol reagent. Library amplification was performed in two PCR steps, and a second sample barcode and Illumina TruSeq adapters were introduced in the second step. Libraries were sequenced on an Illumina NovaSeq with 2 x 150 bp paired-end reads. In the paper's pipeline: The reads were demultiplexed and collapsed into UMI-guided consensus sequences using migec v1.2.7. Using mixcr v2.1.11, the UMI consensuses were aligned to TRA and TRB V and J templates and assembled into clonotypes. A clonotype was counted as expanded or contracted only if both edgeR and NoisET called the change significant, with noise models trained on biological replicates. For edgeR calls, the thresholds were a false discovery rate-adjusted p below 0.01 and a log2 fold-change of 1. As an exploratory analysis of dynamics, PCA with hierarchical clustering was applied to max-normalized trajectories of the 1000 most abundant clonotypes. The CD4 or CD8 phenotype of responding clones was assigned using the separately sequenced CD4+ and CD8+ repertoires. TCRdb redid the processing of the public reads, applying fastp at Q25 and MiXCR, and retained in-frame beta chains. Rows matching on CDR3 protein sequence are summarized as one entry with the most common DNA and genes. These V and J calls rely on TCRdb rather than the paper's analysis. Here the sample has fewer than 450,000 distinct CDR3 sequences; 20% to 25% occur a single time. Clones ranked in the top ten supply about 10% of the sample.

The chain is encoded by TRBV9 joined to TRBJ2-1, with no confidently assigned D gene. The sequencing input was PBMCs or a T cell subset sorted from them (not recorded which). The receptor's source is an adult woman who had mild COVID-19 (a few samples of this study predate the infection). The sample titles of this study are shuffled in the database, so cell type and time point are left out; the donor was told from shared clones. The CDR3 has the sequence CASSPWAAPNYNEQFF. In nucleotide form, the sequence is TGTGCCAGCAGCCCTTGGGCGGCCCCCAACTACAATGAGCAGTTCTTC. With the rest looked up from the reference TRBV9 and TRBJ2-1 genes rather than sequenced, the full variable domain is DSGVTQTPKHLITATGQRVTLRCSPRSGDLSVYWYQQSLDQGLQFLIQYYNGEERAKGNILERFSAQQFPDLHSELNLSSLELGDSALYFCASSPWAAPNYNEQFFGPGTRLTVL.